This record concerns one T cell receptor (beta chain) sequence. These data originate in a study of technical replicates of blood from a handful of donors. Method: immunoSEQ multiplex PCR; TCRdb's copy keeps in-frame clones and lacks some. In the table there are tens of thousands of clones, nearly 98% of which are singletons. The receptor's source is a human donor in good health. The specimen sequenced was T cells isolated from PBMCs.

In nucleotides, the CDR3 is TGCAGCGTCGCCAACCCGACCGGGACAGCCGCCGACGAGCAGTACTTC. Its translation: CSVANPTGTAADEQYF. V usage is TRBV29-1 and J usage is TRBJ2-7; 7 nucleotides agree with TRBD1. Trimming removed 6 bases from V and 5 bases from J; junction bases left unmatched: 19. The CDR3 has 16 residues. The germline gives CDR1 SQVTM, CDR2 ANQGSEA.